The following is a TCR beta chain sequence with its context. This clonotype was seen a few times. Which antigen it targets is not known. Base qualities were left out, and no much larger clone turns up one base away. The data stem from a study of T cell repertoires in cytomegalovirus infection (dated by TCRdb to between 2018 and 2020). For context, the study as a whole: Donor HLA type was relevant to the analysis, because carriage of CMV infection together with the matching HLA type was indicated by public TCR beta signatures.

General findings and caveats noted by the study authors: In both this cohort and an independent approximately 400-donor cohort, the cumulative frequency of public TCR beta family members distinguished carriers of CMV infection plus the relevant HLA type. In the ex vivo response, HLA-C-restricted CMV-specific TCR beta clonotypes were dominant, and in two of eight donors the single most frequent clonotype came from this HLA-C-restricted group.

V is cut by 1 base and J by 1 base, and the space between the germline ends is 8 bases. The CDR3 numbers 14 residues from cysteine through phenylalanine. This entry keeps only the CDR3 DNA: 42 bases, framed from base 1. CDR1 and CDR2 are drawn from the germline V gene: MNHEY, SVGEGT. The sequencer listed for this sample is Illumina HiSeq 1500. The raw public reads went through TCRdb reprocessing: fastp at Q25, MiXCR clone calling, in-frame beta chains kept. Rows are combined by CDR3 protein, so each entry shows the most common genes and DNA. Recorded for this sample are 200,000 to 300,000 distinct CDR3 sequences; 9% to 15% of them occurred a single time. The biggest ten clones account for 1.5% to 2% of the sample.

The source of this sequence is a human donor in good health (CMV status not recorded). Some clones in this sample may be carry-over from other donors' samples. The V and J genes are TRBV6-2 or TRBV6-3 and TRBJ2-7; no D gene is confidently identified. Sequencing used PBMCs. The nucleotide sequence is TGTGCCAGCAGTTACTATGGACGGTCCTACGAGCAGTACTTC. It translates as CASSYYGRSYEQYF.